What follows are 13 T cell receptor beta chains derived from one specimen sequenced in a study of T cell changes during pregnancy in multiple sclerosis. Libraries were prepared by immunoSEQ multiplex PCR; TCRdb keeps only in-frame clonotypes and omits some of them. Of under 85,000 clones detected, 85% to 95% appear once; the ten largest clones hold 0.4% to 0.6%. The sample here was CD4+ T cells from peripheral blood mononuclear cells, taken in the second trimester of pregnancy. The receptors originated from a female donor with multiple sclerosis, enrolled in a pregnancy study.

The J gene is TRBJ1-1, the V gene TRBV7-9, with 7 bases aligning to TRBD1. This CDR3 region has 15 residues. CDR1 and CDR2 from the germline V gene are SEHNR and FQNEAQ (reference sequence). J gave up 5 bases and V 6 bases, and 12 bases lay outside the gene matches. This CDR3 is CASSPVGGRGTEAFF. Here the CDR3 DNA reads TGTGCCAGCAGTCCCGTGGGGGGCAGGGGGACTGAAGCTTTCTTT.

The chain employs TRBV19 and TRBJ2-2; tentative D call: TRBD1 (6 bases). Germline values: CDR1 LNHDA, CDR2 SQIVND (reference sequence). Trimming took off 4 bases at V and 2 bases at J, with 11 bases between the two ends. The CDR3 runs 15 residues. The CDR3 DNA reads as TGTGCCAGTAGTACCCGGACAGCAAACACCGGGGAGCTGTTTTTT. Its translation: CASSTRTANTGELFF.

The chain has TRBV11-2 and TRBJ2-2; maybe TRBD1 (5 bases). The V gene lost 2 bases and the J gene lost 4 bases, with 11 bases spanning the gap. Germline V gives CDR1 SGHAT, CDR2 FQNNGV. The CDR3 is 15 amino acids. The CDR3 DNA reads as TGTGCCAGCAGCTTAAATCAGGGCCCCACCGGGGAGCTGTTTTTT. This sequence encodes CASSLNQGPTGELFF.

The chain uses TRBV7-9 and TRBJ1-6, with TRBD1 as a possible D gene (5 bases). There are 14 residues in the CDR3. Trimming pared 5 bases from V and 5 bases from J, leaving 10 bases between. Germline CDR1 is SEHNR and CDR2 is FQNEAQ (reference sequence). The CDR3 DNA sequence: TGTGCCAGCAGCCCAAGACAGAATAATTCACCCCTCCACTTT. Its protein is CASSPRQNNSPLHF.

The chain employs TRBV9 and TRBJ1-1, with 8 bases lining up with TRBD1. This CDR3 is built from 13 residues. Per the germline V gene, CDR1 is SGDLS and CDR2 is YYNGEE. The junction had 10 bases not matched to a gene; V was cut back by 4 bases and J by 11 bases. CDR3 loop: CASSFRGQGGAFF. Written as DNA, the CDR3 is TGTGCCAGCAGCTTCAGAGGACAGGGTGGTGCTTTCTTT.

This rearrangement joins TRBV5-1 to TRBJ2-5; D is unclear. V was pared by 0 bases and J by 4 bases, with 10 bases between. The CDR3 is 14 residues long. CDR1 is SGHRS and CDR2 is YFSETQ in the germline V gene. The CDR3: CASSLVAVGETQYF. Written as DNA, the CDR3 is TGCGCCAGCAGCTTGGTGGCGGTCGGAGAGACCCAGTACTTC. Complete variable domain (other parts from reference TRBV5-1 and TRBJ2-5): KAGVTQTPRYLIKTRGQQVTLSCSPISGHRSVSWYQQTPGQGLQFLFEYFSETQRNKGNFPGRFSGRQFSNSRSEMNVSTLELGDSALYLCASSLVAVGETQYFGPGTRLLVL.

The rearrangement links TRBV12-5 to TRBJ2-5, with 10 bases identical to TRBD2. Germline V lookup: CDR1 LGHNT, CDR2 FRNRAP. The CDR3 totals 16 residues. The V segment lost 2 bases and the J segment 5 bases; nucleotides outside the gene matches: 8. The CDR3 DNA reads TGTGCTAGTGGTTTGTGGCTAGCGGGAGTTCGGGAGACCCAGTACTTC. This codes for CASGLWLAGVRETQYF.

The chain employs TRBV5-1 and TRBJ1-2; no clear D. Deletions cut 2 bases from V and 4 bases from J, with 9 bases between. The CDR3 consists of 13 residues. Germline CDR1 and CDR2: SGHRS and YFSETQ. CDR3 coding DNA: TGCGCCAGCAGCTTTGAGTCTCTCTATGGCTACACCTTC. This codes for CASSFESLYGYTF.

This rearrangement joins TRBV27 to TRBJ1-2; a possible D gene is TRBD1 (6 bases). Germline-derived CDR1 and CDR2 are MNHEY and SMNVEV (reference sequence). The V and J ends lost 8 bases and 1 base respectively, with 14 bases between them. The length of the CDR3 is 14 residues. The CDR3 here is CASRPDSYNYGYTF. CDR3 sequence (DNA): TGTGCCAGCCGACCGGACAGCTATAACTATGGCTACACCTTC.

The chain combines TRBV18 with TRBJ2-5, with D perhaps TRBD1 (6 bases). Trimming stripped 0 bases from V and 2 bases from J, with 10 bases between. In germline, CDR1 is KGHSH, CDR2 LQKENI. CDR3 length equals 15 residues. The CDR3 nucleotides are TGTGCCAGCTCACCACCAGGGGGTCGGCAAGAGACCCAGTACTTC. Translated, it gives CASSPPGGRQETQYF.

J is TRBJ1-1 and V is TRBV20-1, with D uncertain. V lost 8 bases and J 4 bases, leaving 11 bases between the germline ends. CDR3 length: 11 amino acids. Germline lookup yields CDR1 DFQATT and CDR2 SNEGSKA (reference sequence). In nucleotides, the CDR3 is TGCAGTCAAGGAGGTACCACTGAAGCTTTCTTT. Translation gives CSQGGTTEAFF.

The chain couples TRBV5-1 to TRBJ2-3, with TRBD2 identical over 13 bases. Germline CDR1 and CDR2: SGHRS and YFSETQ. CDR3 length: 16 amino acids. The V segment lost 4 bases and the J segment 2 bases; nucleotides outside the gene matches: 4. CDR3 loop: CASSPGLAGLTDTQYF. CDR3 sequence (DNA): TGCGCCAGCAGCCCGGGACTAGCGGGGCTCACAGATACGCAGTATTTT. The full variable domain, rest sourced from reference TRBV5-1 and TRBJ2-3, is KAGVTQTPRYLIKTRGQQVTLSCSPISGHRSVSWYQQTPGQGLQFLFEYFSETQRNKGNFPGRFSGRQFSNSRSEMNVSTLELGDSALYLCASSPGLAGLTDTQYFGPGTRLTVL.

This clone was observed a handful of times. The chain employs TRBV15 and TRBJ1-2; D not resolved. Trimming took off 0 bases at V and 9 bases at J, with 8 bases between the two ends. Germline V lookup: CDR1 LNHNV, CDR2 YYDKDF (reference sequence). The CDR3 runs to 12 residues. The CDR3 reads CATSRDVDSYTF. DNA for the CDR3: TGTGCCACCAGCAGAGATGTCGACAGCTACACCTTC.